These 18 T cell receptor beta chains share one sample of origin, sequenced in a study of T cell responses to AZD1222 COVID-19 vaccine. Only in-frame clones appear in the TCRdb table, and some are missing; sequencing was by immunoSEQ multiplex PCR. The sample shows more than 150,000 clones, roughly 90% of them seen only once. This specimen consisted of peripheral blood, obtained 28 days after the second AZD1222 dose. These receptors originate from an adult who received the AZD1222 COVID-19 vaccine.

This rearrangement joins TRBV5-1 to TRBJ1-6; D is unresolved. The CDR3 extends over 13 amino acids. Trimming removed 0 bases from V and 9 bases from J, with 7 bases in between. Germline V CDR1 and CDR2: SGHRS, YFSETQ. The chain's CDR3 is CASSLENSSPLHF. CDR3 coding DNA: TGCGCCAGCAGCTTGGAAAACAGTTCACCCCTCCACTTT.

CDR3 sequence reads: CASSSSTGAYEQYF. For the CDR3, the DNA is TGTGCCAGTAGTTCCTCGACAGGGGCCTACGAGCAGTACTTC. The V call is TRBV19, the J call TRBJ2-7; 8 bases line up with TRBD1. Trimming at V came to 5 bases and at J to 2 bases, leaving 5 bases not matched to a gene. CDR1 LNHDA and CDR2 SQIVND come from the germline V gene (reference sequence). CDR3 size: 14 residues.

The chain is built from TRBV6-2 or TRBV6-3 and TRBJ2-3, with 7 bases aligning to TRBD2. The CDR3 is made up of 13 amino acids. Germline loops: CDR1 MNHEY, CDR2 SVGEGT. J gave up 8 bases and V 4 bases, and 6 bases lay outside the gene matches. In DNA, the CDR3 is TGTGCCAGCAGTTCACTAGCGCTGGGTACGCAGTATTTT. Its translation: CASSSLALGTQYF.

The rearrangement joins TRBV2 to TRBJ1-2; D may be TRBD1 (6 bases). This CDR3 has 12 amino acids. Germline-derived CDR1 and CDR2 are SNHLY and FYNNEI. The V end lost 7 bases, the J end lost 6 bases, and 12 bases lay between the germline ends. CDR3 bases: TGTGCCAGCACATCAGGGGCAGATGGCTACACCTTC. This encodes CASTSGADGYTF.

This sequence joins TRBV30 and TRBJ1-1, with no clear D. CDR1 is GTSNPN and CDR2 is SVGIG in the germline V gene (reference sequence). There are 14 residues in the CDR3. V was shortened by 3 bases and J by 5 bases, with 16 bases between the two germline ends. In DNA, the CDR3 is TGTGCCTGGAGAGCTAGTCCGGCAGGTACTGAAGCTTTCTTT. Amino acids: CAWRASPAGTEAFF.

The V call is TRBV29-1, the J call TRBJ1-1; no reliable D call. From germline, CDR1 is SQVTM and CDR2 ANQGSEA. This CDR3 comprises 14 residues. V dropped 3 bases and J dropped 1 base, with 12 bases sitting between them. CDR3 protein: CSVENHGKNTEAFF. The DNA for the CDR3 is TGCAGCGTTGAGAACCATGGTAAGAACACTGAAGCTTTCTTT.

Comments on this clone: This sample also contains other DNA sequences that code for the same CDR3. V gene TRBV18 combines with J gene TRBJ2-7; D is ambiguous. Germline CDR1 KGHSH, CDR2 LQKENI. V was cut by 6 bases and J by 4 bases, with 10 bases left in between. CDR3 length: 12 residues. CDR3 bases: TGTGCCAGCTCCCCCGTGTCGTACGAGCAGTACTTC. Protein product: CASSPVSYEQYF.

About this clone itself: Relative to the germline gene, one junction end is altered; a read error may explain this. This rearrangement joins TRBV6-1 to TRBJ2-6, with TRBD2 identical over 7 bases. CDR3 length: 14 residues. Per the germline V gene, CDR1 is MNHNS and CDR2 is SASEGT. This chain's CDR3 is CASSEAGGGNVLTF. The CDR3 nucleotides read TGTGCCAGCAGTGAAGCGGGGGGGGGCAACGTCCTGACTTTC.

The chain has TRBV29-1 and TRBJ2-1, with D maybe TRBD2 (5 bases). V lost 3 bases, J lost 13 bases, and 16 bases lay in between. There are 12 residues in the CDR3. Germline values: CDR1 SQVTM, CDR2 ANQGSEA. CDR3 DNA sequence: TGCAGCGTTGAGGCCGCCGGGAAACCCCAGTTCTTC. The encoded protein is CSVEAAGKPQFF.

The chain uses TRBV5-4 and TRBJ2-1, with D possibly being TRBD2 (6 bases). There are 15 residues in the CDR3. CDR1 is SGHNT and CDR2 is YYREEE in the germline V gene (reference sequence). Trimming pared 4 bases from V and 2 bases from J, leaving 13 bases between. CDR3 sequence reads: CASSPGTATYNEQFF. The CDR3 DNA reads TGTGCCAGCAGCCCTGGGACTGCCACCTACAATGAGCAGTTCTTC.

The chain links TRBV20-1 to TRBJ2-2; TRBD2 aligns across 7 bases. Germline V CDR1 and CDR2: DFQATT, SNEGSKA (reference sequence). The ends lost 3 bases at V and 9 bases at J; junction bases unmatched: 10. This CDR3 is built from 14 residues. CDR3 coding DNA: TGCAGTGCTAGTCGGACTAGGGCGTTGAGGGAGCTGTTTTTT. Its translation: CSASRTRALRELFF.

The chain recombines TRBV27 with TRBJ2-1, with TRBD2 identical over 8 bases. The CDR3 runs to 14 residues. The J segment lost 3 bases and the V segment lost 10 bases, leaving 8 bases of the junction unmatched. CDR1 MNHEY and CDR2 SMNVEV come from the germline V gene (reference sequence). As DNA, the CDR3 is TGTGCCACGGGGATAGCGGGATTCTACAATGAGCAGTTCTTC. It encodes CATGIAGFYNEQFF.

The V gene is TRBV5-1, the J gene TRBJ1-4; the match to TRBD1 covers 8 bases. Per germline, CDR1 SGHRS and CDR2 YFSETQ. The CDR3 loop spans 16 amino acids. The J segment lost 4 bases and the V segment lost 0 bases, leaving 5 bases of the junction unmatched. CDR3 nucleotides: TGCGCCAGCAGCTTGGCCGGGGACAGGCTTAATGAAAAACTGTTTTTT. This translates into CASSLAGDRLNEKLFF. The full variable domain, its missing parts supplied by reference TRBV5-1 and TRBJ1-4, is KAGVTQTPRYLIKTRGQQVTLSCSPISGHRSVSWYQQTPGQGLQFLFEYFSETQRNKGNFPGRFSGRQFSNSRSEMNVSTLELGDSALYLCASSLAGDRLNEKLFFGSGTQLSVL.

V usage is TRBV12-3 or TRBV12-4 and J usage is TRBJ1-6; D gene uncertain. The CDR3 runs to 13 residues. The ends were cut back, 5 bases at V and 7 bases at J, with 9 bases in the middle. The CDR3 sequence is CASSQKENSPLHF. The DNA for the CDR3 is TGTGCCAGCAGTCAGAAGGAGAATTCACCCCTCCACTTT.

Notes on this clone: The identical CDR3 is also encoded by other nucleotide sequences in the sample. The gene calls are TRBV24-1 and TRBJ2-7; possibly TRBD2 for D (6 bases). This CDR3 spans 13 amino acids. Trimming left V 6 bases short and J 2 bases short, with 10 bases between. Germline CDR1 KGHDR, CDR2 SFDVKD. The DNA of the CDR3 is TGTGCCACCAGTCCCCGGGGGACCTACGAGCAGTACTTC. This translates into CATSPRGTYEQYF.

This chain connects TRBV12-3 or TRBV12-4 to TRBJ1-2; TRBD1 aligns across 7 bases. The CDR3 sequence is 13 residues long. Germline trimming cut 6 bases from V and 8 bases from J; bases unmatched to any gene: 9. CDR3 coding DNA: TGTGCCAGCAGAACCGACAGGGTTCACGGCTACACCTTC. Its protein is CASRTDRVHGYTF.

This rearrangement joins TRBV6-5 to TRBJ2-7; TRBD1 matches at 7 bases. With V trimmed by 0 bases and J by 1 base, 0 bases remained unmatched. CDR1 is MNHEY, CDR2 SVGAGI, per germline. The CDR3 has 14 amino acids. The CDR3 coding sequence is TGTGCCAGCAGTTACTCGGGACAGTCCTACGAGCAGTACTTC. Translated, it gives CASSYSGQSYEQYF.

The chain carries TRBV2 and TRBJ2-7; TRBD1 is a possible D gene (6 bases). Germline CDR1 is SNHLY and CDR2 is FYNNEI. V dropped 8 bases and J dropped 3 bases, with 11 bases sitting between them. The CDR3 consists of 12 residues. The CDR3 reads CASGWDNYEQYF. The CDR3, as DNA: TGTGCCAGCGGATGGGACAACTACGAGCAGTACTTC.